These T cell receptor beta chains were read from a single sample in a study of T cells in Graves' hyperthyroidism and ophthalmopathy. TCRdb redid the calling of the multiplex PCR reads with MiXCR, one entry per CDR3 protein. The table shows 600,000 to 850,000 distinct CDR3 sequences, with around 20% occurring only once. Material: blood. Receptors originate from a woman in her forties or fifties with Graves' hyperthyroidism that later progressed to Graves' ophthalmopathy. Each CDR3 is given without its conserved first and last residue.

>TRBJ1-6|TRBV3-1|12
ASSQGGHNSPLH
>TRBJ2-1|TRBV6-9|11
ASSLTRMREQF
>TRBJ1-2|TRBV3-1|12
ASSQEPPNYGYT
>TRBJ1-2|TRBV7-8|14
ASSLVVRSANYGYT
>TRBJ2-3|TRBV12-3/TRBV12-4|13
ASRSSGGPIDTQY
>TRBJ2-4|TRBV20-1|15
SARAVRGGFAKNIQY
>TRBJ1-2|TRBV19|11
ASNTGPGYGYT
>TRBJ1-2|TRBV5-1|13
ASSSDSGSLYGYT
>TRBJ1-4|TRBV7-2|12
ASSARGGGEKLF
>TRBJ2-4|TRBV7-2|13
ASSLATGSQNIQY
>TRBJ2-1|TRBV12-3/TRBV12-4|12
ASLVRPGANEQF
>TRBJ2-7|TRBV6-1|11
ASRQGHNYEQY
>TRBJ2-1|TRBV10-3|11
ATGLIDYNEQF
>TRBJ1-1|TRBV2|15
ASTESTGDPLNTEAF
>TRBJ2-5|TRBV20-1|14
SARLSGQGAGETQY
>TRBJ2-1|TRBV6-1|13
ASSSQRGSYNEQF
>TRBJ2-3|TRBV29-1|9
SVEPSGTQY
>TRBJ1-4|TRBV5-1|13
ASRPGAVENEKLF
>TRBJ2-7|TRBV6-1|15
ASIPRPRDRKTYEQY
>TRBJ1-3|TRBV12-3/TRBV12-4|13
ASSTQGSSGNTIY
>TRBJ1-1|TRBV7-9|13
ASSFLEQGNTEAF
>TRBJ1-1|TRBV19|11
ASSSNPNTEAF
>TRBJ2-5|TRBV19|13
ASSQYGLEQETQY